This TCR beta chain was obtained from a study of T cells in Graves' hyperthyroidism and ophthalmopathy. In the study overall: At initial diagnosis, before any treatment had begun, peripheral blood was obtained. Study findings and constraints: The model identified upcoming ophthalmopathy a median around 7.1 months ahead of onset.

Researchers took RNA transcripts and amplified the TCR beta CDR3 regions from them. First-round RT-PCR of the TCR CDR3 relied on the HTBI primer set. Each CDR3 protein is one row after TCRdb ran MiXCR on the multiplex PCR reads. The table records 350,000 to 450,000 distinct CDR3 sequences, more than 12% of them present only once. There are many counts of this clonotype. Its specificity is unknown. Pregnant or lactating patients were excluded, as were those with uncontrolled infection or other autoimmune disease. Diagnoses used clinical symptoms, serum thyroxine and TRAb, thyroid ultrasound and orbital computed tomography. This TCR was sampled from a man aged 50-60 years with Graves' ophthalmopathy. Sequencing used blood.

As DNA, the CDR3 is TGTGCTAGTGGTTTGGTATACCTGGAGAGCTCCTACGAGCAGTACTTC. Encoded protein: CASGLVYLESSYEQYF. The chain combines TRBV12-5 with TRBJ2-7; D gene unclear. The CDR3 has 16 residues. The germline V gene encodes CDR1 LGHNT and CDR2 FRNRAP. V shed 0 bases and J shed 0 bases, with 12 bases lying between them.